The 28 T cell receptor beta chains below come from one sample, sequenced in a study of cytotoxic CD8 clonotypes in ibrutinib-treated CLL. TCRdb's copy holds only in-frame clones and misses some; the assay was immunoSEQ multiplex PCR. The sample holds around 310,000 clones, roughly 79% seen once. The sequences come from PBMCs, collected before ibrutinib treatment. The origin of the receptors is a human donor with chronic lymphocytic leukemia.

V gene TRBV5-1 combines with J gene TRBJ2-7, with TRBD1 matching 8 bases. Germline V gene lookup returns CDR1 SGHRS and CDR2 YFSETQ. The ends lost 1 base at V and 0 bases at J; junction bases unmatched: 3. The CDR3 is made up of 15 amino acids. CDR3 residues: CASSLRGQDSYEQYF. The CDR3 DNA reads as TGCGCCAGCAGCTTGCGGGGACAGGACTCCTACGAGCAGTACTTC.

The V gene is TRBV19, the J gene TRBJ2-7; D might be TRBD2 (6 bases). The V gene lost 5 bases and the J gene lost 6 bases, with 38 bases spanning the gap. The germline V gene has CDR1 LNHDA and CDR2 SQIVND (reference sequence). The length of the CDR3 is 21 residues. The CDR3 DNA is TGTGCCAGTAGTTGGTGTTGGGCGGGACGCAACCCTCCCCCCCATCATTGCGAGCAGTACTTC. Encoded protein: CASSWCWAGRNPPPHHCEQYF.

The DNA of the CDR3 is TGTGCCAGCAGCTTAGCGTTCGGGGGGAGGACTGAAGCTTTCTTT. It specifies CASSLAFGGRTEAFF. This sequence joins TRBV7-8 and TRBJ1-1, with D possibly TRBD1 on 5 matching bases. The CDR3 is 15 amino acids. Germline V lookup: CDR1 SGHVS, CDR2 FQNEAQ. V was cut by 0 bases and J by 5 bases, with 13 bases left in between.

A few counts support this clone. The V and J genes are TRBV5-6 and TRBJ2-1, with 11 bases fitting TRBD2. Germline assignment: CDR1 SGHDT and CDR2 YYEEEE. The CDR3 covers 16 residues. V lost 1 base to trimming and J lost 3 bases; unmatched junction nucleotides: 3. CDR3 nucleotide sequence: TGTGCCAGCAGCTTGCGACTAGCGGGGTACTACAATGAGCAGTTCTTC. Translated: CASSLRLAGYYNEQFF.

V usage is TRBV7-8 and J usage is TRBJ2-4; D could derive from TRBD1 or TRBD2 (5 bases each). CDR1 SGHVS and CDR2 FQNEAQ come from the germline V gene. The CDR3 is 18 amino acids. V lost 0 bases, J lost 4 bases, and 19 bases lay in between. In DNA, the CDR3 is TGTGCCAGCAGCTTAGCGAGGGCAGGGCGGCACCATAAAAACATTCAGTACTTC. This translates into CASSLARAGRHHKNIQYF.

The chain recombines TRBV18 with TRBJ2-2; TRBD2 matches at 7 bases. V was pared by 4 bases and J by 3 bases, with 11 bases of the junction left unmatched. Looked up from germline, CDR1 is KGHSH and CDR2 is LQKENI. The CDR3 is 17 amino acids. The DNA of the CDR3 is TGTGCCAGCTCACTTCAGACTAGCTGGGACCACACCGGGGAGCTGTTTTTT. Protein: CASSLQTSWDHTGELFF.

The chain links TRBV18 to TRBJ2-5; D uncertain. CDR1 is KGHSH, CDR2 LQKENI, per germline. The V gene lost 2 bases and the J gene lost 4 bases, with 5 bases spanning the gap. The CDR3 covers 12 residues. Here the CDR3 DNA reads TGTGCCAGCTCACCAGGGATAGAGACCCAGTACTTC. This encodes CASSPGIETQYF.

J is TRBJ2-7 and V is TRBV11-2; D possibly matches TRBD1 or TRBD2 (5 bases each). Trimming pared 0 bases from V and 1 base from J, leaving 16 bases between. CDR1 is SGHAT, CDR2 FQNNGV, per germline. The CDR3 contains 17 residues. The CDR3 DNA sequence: TGTGCCAGCAGCTTAGATCCGGGACCAACTATGTCCTACGAGCAGTACTTC. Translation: CASSLDPGPTMSYEQYF.

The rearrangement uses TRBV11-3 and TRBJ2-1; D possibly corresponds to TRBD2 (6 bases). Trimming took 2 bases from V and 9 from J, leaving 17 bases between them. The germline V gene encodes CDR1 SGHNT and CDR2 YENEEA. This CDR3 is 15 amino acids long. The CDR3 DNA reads TGTGCCAGCAGCTTATGGAGGGGAGAAGATTCTGAGCAGTTCTTC. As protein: CASSLWRGEDSEQFF.

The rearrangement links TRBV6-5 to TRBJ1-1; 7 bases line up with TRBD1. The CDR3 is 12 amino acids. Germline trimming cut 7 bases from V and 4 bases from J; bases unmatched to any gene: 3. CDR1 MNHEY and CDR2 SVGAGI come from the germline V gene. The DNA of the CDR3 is TGTGCCAGCACCAACAGGGGCACTGAAGCTTTCTTT. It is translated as CASTNRGTEAFF.

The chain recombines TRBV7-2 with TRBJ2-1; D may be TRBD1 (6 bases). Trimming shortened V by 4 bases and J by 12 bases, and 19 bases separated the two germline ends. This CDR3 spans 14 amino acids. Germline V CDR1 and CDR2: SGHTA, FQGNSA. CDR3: CASSWDKGFNWQFF. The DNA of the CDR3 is TGTGCCAGCAGCTGGGACAAGGGCTTCAATTGGCAGTTCTTC.

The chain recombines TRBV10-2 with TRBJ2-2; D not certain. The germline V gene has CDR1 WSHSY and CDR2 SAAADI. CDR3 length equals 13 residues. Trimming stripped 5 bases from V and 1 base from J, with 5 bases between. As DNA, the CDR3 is TGCGCCAGCAGTCGTCGGAACACCGGGGAGCTGTTTTTT. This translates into CASSRRNTGELFF.

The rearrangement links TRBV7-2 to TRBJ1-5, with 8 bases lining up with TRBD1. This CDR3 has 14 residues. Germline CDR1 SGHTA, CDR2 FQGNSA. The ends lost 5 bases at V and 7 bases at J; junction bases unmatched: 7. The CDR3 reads CASSVRGLGQPQHF. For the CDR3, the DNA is TGTGCCAGCAGCGTCAGGGGGCTTGGGCAGCCCCAGCATTTT.

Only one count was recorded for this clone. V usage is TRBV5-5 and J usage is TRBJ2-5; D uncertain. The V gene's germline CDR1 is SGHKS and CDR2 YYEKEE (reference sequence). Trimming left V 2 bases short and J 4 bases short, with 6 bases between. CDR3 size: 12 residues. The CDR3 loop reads CASSLVGETQYF. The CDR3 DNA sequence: TGTGCCAGCAGCTTAGTGGGAGAGACCCAGTACTTC.

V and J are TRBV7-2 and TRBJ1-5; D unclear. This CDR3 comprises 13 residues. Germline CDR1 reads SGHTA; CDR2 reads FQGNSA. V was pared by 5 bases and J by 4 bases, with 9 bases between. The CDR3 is CASSPGRNQPQHF. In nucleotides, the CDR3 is TGTGCCAGCAGCCCAGGACGTAATCAGCCCCAGCATTTT.

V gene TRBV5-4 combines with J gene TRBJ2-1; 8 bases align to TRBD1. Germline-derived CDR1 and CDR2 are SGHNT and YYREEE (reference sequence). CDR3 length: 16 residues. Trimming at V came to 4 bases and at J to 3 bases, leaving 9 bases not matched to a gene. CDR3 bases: TGTGCCAGCAGCCCATATGGACAGGGCCTCTACAATGAGCAGTTCTTC. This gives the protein CASSPYGQGLYNEQFF.

This CDR3 reads CASSVDMGGDTEAFF. The CDR3 DNA reads as TGTGCCAGCAGCGTAGATATGGGGGGAGACACTGAAGCTTTCTTT. The rearrangement uses TRBV9 and TRBJ1-1; the D gene is possibly TRBD1 (5 bases). The V end lost 0 bases, the J end lost 3 bases, and 12 bases lay between the germline ends. The germline gives CDR1 SGDLS, CDR2 YYNGEE. This CDR3 has 15 residues.

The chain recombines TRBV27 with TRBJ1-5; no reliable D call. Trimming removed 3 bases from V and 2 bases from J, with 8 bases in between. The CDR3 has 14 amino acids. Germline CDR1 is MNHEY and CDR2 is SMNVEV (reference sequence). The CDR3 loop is CASSLEGGNQPQHF. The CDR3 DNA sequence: TGTGCCAGCAGTTTGGAAGGAGGCAATCAGCCCCAGCATTTT.

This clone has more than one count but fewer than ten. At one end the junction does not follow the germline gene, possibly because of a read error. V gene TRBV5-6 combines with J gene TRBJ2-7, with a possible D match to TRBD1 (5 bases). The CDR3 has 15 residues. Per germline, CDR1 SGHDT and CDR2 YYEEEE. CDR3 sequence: CASRLAYKGSYEQYF. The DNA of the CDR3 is TGTGCCAGCAGATTGGCGTATAAGGGGTCCTACGAGCAGTACTTC. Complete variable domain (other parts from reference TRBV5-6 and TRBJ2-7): DAGVTQSPTHLIKTRGQQVTLRCSPKSGHDTVSWYQQALGQGPQFIFQYYEEEERQRGNFPDRFSGHQFPNYSSELNVNALLLGDSALYLCASRLAYKGSYEQYFGPGTRLTVT.

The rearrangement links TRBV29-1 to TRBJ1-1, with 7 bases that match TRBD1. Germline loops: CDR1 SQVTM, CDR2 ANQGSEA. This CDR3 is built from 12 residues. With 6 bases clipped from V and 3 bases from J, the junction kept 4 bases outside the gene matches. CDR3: CSVAGGDTEAFF. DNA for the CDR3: TGCAGCGTAGCAGGGGGTGACACTGAAGCTTTCTTT.

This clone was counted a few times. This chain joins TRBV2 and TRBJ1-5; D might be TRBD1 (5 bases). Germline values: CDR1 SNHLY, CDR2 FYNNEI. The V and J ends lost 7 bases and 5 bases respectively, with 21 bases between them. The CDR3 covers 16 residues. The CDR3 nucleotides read TGTGCCAGCACGGAAACCCACCAAGGGGCAGATCAGCCCCAGCATTTT. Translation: CASTETHQGADQPQHF.

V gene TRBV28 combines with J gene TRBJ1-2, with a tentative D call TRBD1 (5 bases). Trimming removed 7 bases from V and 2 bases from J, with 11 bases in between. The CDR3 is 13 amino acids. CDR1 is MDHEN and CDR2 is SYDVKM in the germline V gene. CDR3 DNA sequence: TGTGCCAGCAACTGGGACCGGAACTATGGCTACACCTTC. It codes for CASNWDRNYGYTF.

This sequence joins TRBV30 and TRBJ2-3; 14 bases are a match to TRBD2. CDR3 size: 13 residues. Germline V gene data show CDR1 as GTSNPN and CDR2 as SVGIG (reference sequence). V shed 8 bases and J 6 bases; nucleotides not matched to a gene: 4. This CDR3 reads CASGLAGGDTQYF. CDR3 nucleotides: TGTGCCAGTGGACTAGCGGGGGGCGATACGCAGTATTTT.

The CDR3 here is CATSRRLGDNEQFF. In DNA, the CDR3 is TGTGCCACCAGCAGAAGACTAGGTGACAATGAGCAGTTCTTC. V and J are TRBV15 and TRBJ2-1; D is perhaps TRBD2 (6 bases). CDR1 and CDR2 (germline): LNHNV, YYDKDF (reference sequence). The CDR3 spans 14 residues. Between the trimmed V and J ends, which lost 2 bases and 5 bases, there was a span of 10 bases.

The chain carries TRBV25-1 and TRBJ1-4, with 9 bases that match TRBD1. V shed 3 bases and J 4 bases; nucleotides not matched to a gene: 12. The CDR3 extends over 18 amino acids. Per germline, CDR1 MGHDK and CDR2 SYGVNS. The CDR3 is CASSDHRTGAPLNEKLFF. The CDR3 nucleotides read TGTGCCAGCAGTGACCACCGGACAGGGGCTCCCCTTAATGAAAAACTGTTTTTT.

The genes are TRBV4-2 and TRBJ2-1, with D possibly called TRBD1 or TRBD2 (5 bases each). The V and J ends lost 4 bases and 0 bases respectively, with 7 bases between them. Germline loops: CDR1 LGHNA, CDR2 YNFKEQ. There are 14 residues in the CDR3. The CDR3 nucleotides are TGTGCCAGCAGCCCGGGACGCTCCTACAATGAGCAGTTCTTC. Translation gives CASSPGRSYNEQFF.

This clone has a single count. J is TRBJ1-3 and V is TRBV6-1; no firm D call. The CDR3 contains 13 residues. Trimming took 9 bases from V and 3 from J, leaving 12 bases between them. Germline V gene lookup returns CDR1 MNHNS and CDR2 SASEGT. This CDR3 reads CASCRTGGNTIYF. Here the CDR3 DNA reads TGTGCCAGTTGTCGGACGGGTGGAAACACCATATATTTT.

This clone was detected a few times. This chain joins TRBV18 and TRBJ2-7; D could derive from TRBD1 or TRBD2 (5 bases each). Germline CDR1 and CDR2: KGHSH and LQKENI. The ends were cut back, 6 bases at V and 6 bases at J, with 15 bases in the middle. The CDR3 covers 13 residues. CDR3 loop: CASSPMGVSEQYF. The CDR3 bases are TGTGCCAGCTCTCCCATGGGGGTTAGCGAGCAGTACTTC. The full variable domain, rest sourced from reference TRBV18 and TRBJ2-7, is NAGVMQNPRHLVRRRGQEARLRCSPMKGHSHVYWYRQLPEEGLKFMVYLQKENIIDESGMPKERFSAEFPKEGPSILRIQQVVRGDSAAYFCASSPMGVSEQYFGPGTRLTVT.